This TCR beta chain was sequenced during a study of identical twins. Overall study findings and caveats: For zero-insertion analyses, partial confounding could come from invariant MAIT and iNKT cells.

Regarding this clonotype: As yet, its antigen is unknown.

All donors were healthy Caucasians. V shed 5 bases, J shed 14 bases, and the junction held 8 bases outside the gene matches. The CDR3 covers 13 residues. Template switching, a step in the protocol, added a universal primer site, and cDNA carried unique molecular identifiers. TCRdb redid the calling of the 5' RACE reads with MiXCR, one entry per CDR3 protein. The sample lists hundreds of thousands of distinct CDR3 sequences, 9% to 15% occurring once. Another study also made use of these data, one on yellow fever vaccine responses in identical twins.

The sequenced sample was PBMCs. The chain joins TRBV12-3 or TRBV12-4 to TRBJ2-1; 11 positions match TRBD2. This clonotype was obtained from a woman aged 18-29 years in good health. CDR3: CASSPAGLAVEFF. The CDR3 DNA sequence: TGTGCCAGCAGTCCTGCGGGACTAGCGGTGGAGTTCTTC.